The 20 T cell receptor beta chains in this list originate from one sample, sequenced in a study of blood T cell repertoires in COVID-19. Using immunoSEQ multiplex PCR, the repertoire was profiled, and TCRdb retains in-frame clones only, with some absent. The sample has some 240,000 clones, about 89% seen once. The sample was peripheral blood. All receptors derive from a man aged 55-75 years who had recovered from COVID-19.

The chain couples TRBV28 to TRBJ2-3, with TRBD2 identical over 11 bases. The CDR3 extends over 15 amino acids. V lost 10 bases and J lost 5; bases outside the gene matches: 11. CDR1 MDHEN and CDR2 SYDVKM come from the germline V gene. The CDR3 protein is CATGEGLAGGDTQYF. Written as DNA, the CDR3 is TGTGCCACCGGGGAGGGGCTAGCGGGAGGAGATACGCAGTATTTT.

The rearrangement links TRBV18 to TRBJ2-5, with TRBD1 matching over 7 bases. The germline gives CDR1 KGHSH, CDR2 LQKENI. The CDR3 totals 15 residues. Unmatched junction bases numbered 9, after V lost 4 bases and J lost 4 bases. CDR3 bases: TGTGCCAGCTCACGCTCCCTACAGGGGATAGAGACCCAGTACTTC. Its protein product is CASSRSLQGIETQYF.

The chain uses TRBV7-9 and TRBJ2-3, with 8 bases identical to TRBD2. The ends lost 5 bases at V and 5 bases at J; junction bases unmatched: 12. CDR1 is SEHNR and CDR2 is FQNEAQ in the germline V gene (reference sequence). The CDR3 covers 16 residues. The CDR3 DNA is TGTGCCAGCAGCCCGTGGGGGCGGGAGGTAGGAGATACGCAGTATTTT. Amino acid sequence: CASSPWGREVGDTQYF. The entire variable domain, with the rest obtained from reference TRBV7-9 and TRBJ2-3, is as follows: DTGVSQNPRHKITKRGQNVTFRCDPISEHNRLYWYRQTLGQGPEFLTYFQNEAQLEKSRLLSDRFSAERPKGSFSTLEIQRTEQGDSAMYLCASSPWGREVGDTQYFGPGTRLTVL.

CDR3 residues: CASSTSLGYTF. CDR3 nucleotides: TGTGCCAGCAGCACAAGTCTTGGCTACACCTTC. This chain uses TRBV6-5 with TRBJ1-2, with D unresolved. The CDR3 has 11 amino acids. The V gene lost 6 bases and the J gene lost 7 bases, with 9 bases spanning the gap. Germline V CDR1 and CDR2: MNHEY, SVGAGI.

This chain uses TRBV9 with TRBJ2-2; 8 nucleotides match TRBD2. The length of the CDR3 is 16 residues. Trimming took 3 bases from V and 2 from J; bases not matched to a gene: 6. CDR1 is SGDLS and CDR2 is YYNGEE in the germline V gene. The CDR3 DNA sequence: TGTGCCAGCAGCGCCCGACTAGCGCTTAACACCGGGGAGCTGTTTTTT. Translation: CASSARLALNTGELFF.

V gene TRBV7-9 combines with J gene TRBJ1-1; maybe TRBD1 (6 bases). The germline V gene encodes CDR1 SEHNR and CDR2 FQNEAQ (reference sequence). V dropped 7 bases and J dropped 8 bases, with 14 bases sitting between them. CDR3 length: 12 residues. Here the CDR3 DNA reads TGTGCCAGCATCGAACAGGGCGGGGAAGCTTTCTTT. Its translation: CASIEQGGEAFF.

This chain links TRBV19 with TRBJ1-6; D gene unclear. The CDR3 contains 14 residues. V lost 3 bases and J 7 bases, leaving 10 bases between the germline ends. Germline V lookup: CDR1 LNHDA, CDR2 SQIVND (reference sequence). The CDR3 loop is CASSIPGSNSPLHF. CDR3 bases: TGTGCCAGTAGTATTCCGGGGTCGAATTCACCCCTCCACTTT. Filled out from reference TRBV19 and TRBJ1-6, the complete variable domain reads DGGITQSPKYLFRKEGQNVTLSCEQNLNHDAMYWYRQDPGQGLRLIYYSQIVNDFQKGDIAEGYSVSREKKESFPLTVTSAQKNPTAFYLCASSIPGSNSPLHFGNGTRLTVT.

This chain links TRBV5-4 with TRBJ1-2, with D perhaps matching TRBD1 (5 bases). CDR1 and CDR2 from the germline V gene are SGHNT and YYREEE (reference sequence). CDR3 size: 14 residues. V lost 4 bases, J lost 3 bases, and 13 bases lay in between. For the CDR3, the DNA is TGTGCCAGCAGCCCCTCCGCGGGGGACTATGGCTACACCTTC. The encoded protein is CASSPSAGDYGYTF.

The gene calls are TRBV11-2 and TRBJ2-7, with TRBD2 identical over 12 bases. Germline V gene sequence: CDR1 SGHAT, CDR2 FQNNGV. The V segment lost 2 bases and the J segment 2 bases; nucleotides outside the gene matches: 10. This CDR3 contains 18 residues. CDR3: CASSLSPGWTSGTYEQYF. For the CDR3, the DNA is TGTGCCAGCAGCTTATCCCCGGGATGGACTAGCGGGACCTACGAGCAGTACTTC.

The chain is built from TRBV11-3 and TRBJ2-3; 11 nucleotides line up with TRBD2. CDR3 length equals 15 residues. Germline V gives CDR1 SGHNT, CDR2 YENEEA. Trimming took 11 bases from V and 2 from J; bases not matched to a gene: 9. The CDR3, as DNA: TGTGCCCTCGCACTAGCGGGAGTGTTCACAGATACGCAGTATTTT. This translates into CALALAGVFTDTQYF.

CDR3 nucleotides: TGCAGCGTCAAACCTAGCGCGGGGCCCGGGGAGCTGTTTTTT. Encoded protein: CSVKPSAGPGELFF. The chain links TRBV29-1 to TRBJ2-2, with D possibly being TRBD2 (6 bases). The CDR3 is 14 amino acids. Germline V gives CDR1 SQVTM, CDR2 ANQGSEA. Trimming took 6 bases from V and 6 from J, leaving 17 bases between them.

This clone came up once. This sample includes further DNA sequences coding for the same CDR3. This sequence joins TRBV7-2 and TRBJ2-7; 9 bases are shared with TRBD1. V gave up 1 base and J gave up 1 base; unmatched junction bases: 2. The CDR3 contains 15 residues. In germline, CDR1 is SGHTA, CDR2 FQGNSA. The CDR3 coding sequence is TGTGCCAGCAGCTTAGTCGGACAGGGGTCCTACGAGCAGTACTTC. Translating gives CASSLVGQGSYEQYF.

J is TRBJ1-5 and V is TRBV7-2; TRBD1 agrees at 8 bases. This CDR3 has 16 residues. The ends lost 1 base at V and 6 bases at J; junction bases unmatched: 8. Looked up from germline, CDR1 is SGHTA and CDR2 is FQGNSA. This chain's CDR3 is CASSLEGQGASQPQHF. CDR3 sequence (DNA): TGTGCCAGCAGCTTAGAGGGGCAGGGGGCGAGTCAGCCCCAGCATTTT.

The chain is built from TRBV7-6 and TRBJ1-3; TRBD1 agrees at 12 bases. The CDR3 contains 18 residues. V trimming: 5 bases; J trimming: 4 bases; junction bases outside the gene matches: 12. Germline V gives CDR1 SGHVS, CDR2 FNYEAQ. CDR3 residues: CASSALNPGQGAGNTIYF. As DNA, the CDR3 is TGTGCCAGCAGCGCGCTGAATCCGGGACAGGGGGCGGGAAACACCATATATTTT. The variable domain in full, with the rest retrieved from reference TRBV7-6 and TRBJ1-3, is GAGVSQSPRYKVTKRGQDVALRCDPISGHVSLYWYRQALGQGPEFLTYFNYEAQQDKSGLPNDRFSAERPEGSISTLTIQRTEQRDSAMYRCASSALNPGQGAGNTIYFGEGSWLTVV.

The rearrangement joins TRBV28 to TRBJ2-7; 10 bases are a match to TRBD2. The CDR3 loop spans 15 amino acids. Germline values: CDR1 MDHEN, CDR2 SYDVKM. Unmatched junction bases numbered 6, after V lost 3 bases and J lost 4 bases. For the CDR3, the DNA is TGTGCCAGCAGTTTTTCCGCTAGCGGGAGTTACGAGCAGTACTTC. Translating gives CASSFSASGSYEQYF.

This CDR3 reads CASGETGKRTDTQYF. Here the CDR3 DNA reads TGTGCCAGCGGAGAGACAGGGAAACGCACAGATACGCAGTATTTT. V usage is TRBV25-1 and J usage is TRBJ2-3, with 7 bases fitting TRBD1. The CDR3 runs to 15 residues. J gave up 1 base and V 8 bases, and 9 bases lay outside the gene matches. Germline CDR1 is MGHDK and CDR2 is SYGVNS.

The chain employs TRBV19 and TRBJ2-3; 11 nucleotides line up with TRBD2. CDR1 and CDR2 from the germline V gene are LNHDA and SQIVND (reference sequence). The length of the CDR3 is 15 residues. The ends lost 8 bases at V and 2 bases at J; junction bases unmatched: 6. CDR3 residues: CASRIAGGFTDTQYF. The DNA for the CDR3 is TGTGCCAGTCGGATAGCGGGAGGGTTCACAGATACGCAGTATTTT.

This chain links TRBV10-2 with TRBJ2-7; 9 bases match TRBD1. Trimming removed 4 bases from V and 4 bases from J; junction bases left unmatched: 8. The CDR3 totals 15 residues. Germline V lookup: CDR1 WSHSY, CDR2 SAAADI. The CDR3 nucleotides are TGCGCCAGCAGTGGGGGCGACAGGGGGAAATACGAGCAGTACTTC. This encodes CASSGGDRGKYEQYF.

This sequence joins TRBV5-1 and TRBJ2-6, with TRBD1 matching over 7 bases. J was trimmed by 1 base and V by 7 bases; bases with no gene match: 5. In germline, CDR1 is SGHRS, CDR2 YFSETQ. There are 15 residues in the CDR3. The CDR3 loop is CASAQGLSGANVLTF. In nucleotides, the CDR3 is TGCGCCAGCGCACAGGGGCTATCTGGGGCCAACGTCCTGACTTTC.

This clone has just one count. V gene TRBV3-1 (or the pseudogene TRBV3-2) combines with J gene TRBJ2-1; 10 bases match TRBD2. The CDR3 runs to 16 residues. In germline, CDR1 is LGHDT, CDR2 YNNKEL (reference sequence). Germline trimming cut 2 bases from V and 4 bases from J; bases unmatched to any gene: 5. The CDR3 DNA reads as TGTGCCAGCAGCCAACTGGCTAGCGGGAGATACAATGAGCAGTTCTTC. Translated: CASSQLASGRYNEQFF.